This is a list of T cell receptor beta chains from one sample in a study of CD8+CD57+ T cells in acquired aplastic anemia. TCRdb re-derived calls from the reads in MiXCR, one entry per CDR3 protein. The sample includes hundreds of thousands of distinct CDR3 sequences, approximately 33% of them seen just once. Specimen: sorted CD4+, CD8+, or CD8+CD57+ T cells (not recorded which) from PBMCs. The receptors were sampled from a human donor with aplastic anemia. Both conserved end residues are part of each CDR3. The order of the fields is J gene, D gene, clone size, V gene, CDR3 protein, CDR3 DNA. A D gene is named only where the DNA matches it firmly. Clone size, where shown, is once, few, many, or a class for clones that have expanded.

J gene: TRBJ1-1; D gene: TRBD1; clone size: many; V gene: TRBV10-3; CDR3 protein: CASLRGLDTEAFF; CDR3 DNA: TGTGCCTCCCTCAGGGGGCTCGACACTGAAGCTTTCTTT
J gene: TRBJ1-6; D gene: NA; clone size: many; V gene: TRBV2; CDR3 protein: CASSVRGVDNSPLHF; CDR3 DNA: TGTGCCAGCAGTGTCCGGGGGGTGGATAATTCACCCCTCCACTTT
J gene: TRBJ1-4; D gene: NA; clone size: NA; V gene: TRBV14; CDR3 protein: CASSQILDRGEKLFF; CDR3 DNA: TGTGCCAGCAGCCAAATCCTTGACAGAGGTGAAAAACTGTTTTTT
J gene: TRBJ2-2; D gene: NA; clone size: many; V gene: TRBV15; CDR3 protein: CATSRNEGGELFF; CDR3 DNA: TGTGCCACCAGCAGGAACGAGGGGGGGGAGCTGTTTTTT
J gene: TRBJ2-1; D gene: NA; clone size: few; V gene: TRBV4-3; CDR3 protein: CASSSGQGLYNEQFF; CDR3 DNA: TGCGCCAGCAGCTCAGGACAGGGACTATACAATGAGCAGTTCTTC
J gene: TRBJ2-7; D gene: NA; clone size: many; V gene: TRBV20-1; CDR3 protein: CSARLDTAYEQYF; CDR3 DNA: TGCAGTGCTAGGTTAGACACAGCCTACGAGCAGTACTTC
J gene: TRBJ1-2; D gene: NA; clone size: many; V gene: TRBV19; CDR3 protein: CASRPFGGTYGYTF; CDR3 DNA: TGTGCCAGTAGACCCTTCGGGGGAACCTATGGCTACACCTTC
J gene: TRBJ2-7; D gene: TRBD2; clone size: NA; V gene: TRBV20-1; CDR3 protein: CSRREGYEQYF; CDR3 DNA: TGCAGTCGTCGGGAGGGCTACGAGCAGTACTTC
J gene: TRBJ2-3; D gene: NA; clone size: NA; V gene: TRBV6-1; CDR3 protein: CAIQGSTDTQYF; CDR3 DNA: TGTGCCATACAGGGTAGTACAGATACGCAGTATTTT
J gene: TRBJ2-3; D gene: NA; clone size: few; V gene: TRBV20-1; CDR3 protein: CSALLPDTQYF; CDR3 DNA: TGCAGTGCTCTCCTCCCTGATACGCAGTATTTT
J gene: TRBJ2-7; D gene: NA; clone size: NA; V gene: TRBV6-2/TRBV6-3; CDR3 protein: CASSSLTGKSDREQYF; CDR3 DNA: TGTGCCAGCAGTTCCCTTACAGGGAAGTCCGATCGCGAGCAGTACTTC
J gene: TRBJ2-5; D gene: TRBD2; clone size: NA; V gene: TRBV10-3; CDR3 protein: CASSSNRLAGQETQYF; CDR3 DNA: TGTGCCAGCAGTTCTAATCGACTAGCGGGGCAAGAGACCCAGTACTTC
J gene: TRBJ2-1; D gene: TRBD2; clone size: NA; V gene: TRBV2; CDR3 protein: CASSRLAGTYNEQFF; CDR3 DNA: TGTGCCAGCAGCCGACTAGCGGGCACATACAATGAGCAGTTCTTC
J gene: TRBJ2-6; D gene: NA; clone size: NA; V gene: TRBV18; CDR3 protein: CASSPRGGAGANVLTF; CDR3 DNA: TGTGCCAGCTCACCACGTGGTGGGGCCGGGGCCAACGTCCTGACTTTC
J gene: TRBJ1-1; D gene: NA; clone size: many; V gene: TRBV24-1; CDR3 protein: CAINLLTEAFF; CDR3 DNA: TGTGCCATTAACCTACTAACTGAAGCTTTCTTT
J gene: TRBJ1-1; D gene: NA; clone size: NA; V gene: TRBV4-2; CDR3 protein: CASSSGESGGGAFF; CDR3 DNA: TGTGCCAGCTCATCAGGGGAATCCGGAGGTGGGGCTTTCTTT
J gene: TRBJ1-1; D gene: NA; clone size: once; V gene: TRBV12-3/TRBV12-4; CDR3 protein: CASSEIMGAGNTEAFF; CDR3 DNA: TGTGCCAGCAGTGAAATTATGGGGGCCGGGAACACTGAAGCTTTCTTT
J gene: TRBJ2-3; D gene: NA; clone size: many; V gene: TRBV2; CDR3 protein: CASRTNPSTDTQYF; CDR3 DNA: TGTGCCAGCAGAACGAACCCTAGCACAGATACGCAGTATTTT
J gene: TRBJ2-1; D gene: NA; clone size: NA; V gene: TRBV7-8; CDR3 protein: CASNSLNEQFF; CDR3 DNA: TGTGCCAGCAACAGTCTCAATGAGCAGTTCTTC
J gene: TRBJ2-2; D gene: NA; clone size: NA; V gene: TRBV5-6; CDR3 protein: CASSLRRSNTGELFF; CDR3 DNA: TGTGCCAGCAGCTTAAGGCGCTCGAACACCGGGGAGCTGTTTTTT
J gene: TRBJ1-1; D gene: NA; clone size: NA; V gene: TRBV12-3/TRBV12-4; CDR3 protein: CASSANENTEAFF; CDR3 DNA: TGTGCCAGCAGTGCCAATGAGAACACTGAAGCTTTCTTT